One sample yielded the 16 T cell receptor beta chains listed below, sequenced in a study of T cell responses to AZD1222 COVID-19 vaccine. TCRdb's copy holds only in-frame clones and misses some; the assay was immunoSEQ multiplex PCR. The sample is made up of under 150,000 clones, and the top ten hold over 2% of it. Sequencing was carried out using peripheral blood. The source of these receptors is an adult in good health.

The chain employs TRBV11-2 and TRBJ2-1, with D perhaps given as TRBD1 or TRBD2 (6 bases each). Trimming took off 6 bases at V and 3 bases at J, with 12 bases between the two ends. The CDR3 sequence is 14 residues long. In germline, CDR1 is SGHAT, CDR2 FQNNGV. CDR3 nucleotides: TGTGCCAGCAGAAGGGGGGTCGGCTACAATGAGCAGTTCTTC. It codes for CASRRGVGYNEQFF.

J is TRBJ1-1 and V is TRBV18; the D is unclear. The germline V gene encodes CDR1 KGHSH and CDR2 LQKENI. The V gene lost 1 base and the J gene lost 4 bases, with 13 bases spanning the gap. There are 15 residues in the CDR3. The CDR3 reads CASSPLPGVSTEAFF. The CDR3 DNA sequence: TGTGCCAGCTCACCACTTCCAGGCGTAAGCACTGAAGCTTTCTTT.

The chain is built from TRBV3-1 (or the pseudogene TRBV3-2) and TRBJ1-4; D ambiguous. Between the trimmed V and J ends, which lost 1 base and 5 bases, there was a span of 11 bases. Germline CDR1 LGHDT, CDR2 YNNKEL (reference sequence). The CDR3 is made up of 15 amino acids. In nucleotides, the CDR3 is TGTGCCAGCAGCCAAGTGGACCGCTCCAATGAAAAACTGTTTTTT. It specifies CASSQVDRSNEKLFF.

V and J are TRBV5-1 and TRBJ1-2, with 8 nucleotides matching TRBD1. The V and J ends lost 6 bases and 5 bases, in that order; junction bases with no gene match: 3. The CDR3 is 12 amino acids. Germline V CDR1 and CDR2: SGHRS, YFSETQ. The CDR3 nucleotides are TGCGCCAGCAAGGACAGGGAGTATGGCTACACCTTC. It is translated as CASKDREYGYTF.

The CDR3 loop reads CSVVTGTGELFF. The CDR3 nucleotides read TGCAGCGTCGTGACAGGGACCGGGGAGCTGTTTTTT. J is TRBJ2-2 and V is TRBV29-1; 7 positions match TRBD1. Trimming at V came to 6 bases and at J to 5 bases, leaving 3 bases not matched to a gene. Germline V gene data show CDR1 as SQVTM and CDR2 as ANQGSEA. This CDR3 has 12 amino acids.

The CDR3 DNA follows: TGTGCCAGCAGCTTTAATAGCCTTCCCTACGAGCAGTACTTC. Translating gives CASSFNSLPYEQYF. The chain carries TRBV5-6 and TRBJ2-7; D remains unclear. The CDR3 is 14 amino acids. CDR1 and CDR2 from the germline V gene are SGHDT and YYEEEE. Trimming took 2 bases from V and 2 from J, leaving 11 bases between them.

This sequence joins TRBV20-1 and TRBJ2-1, with D maybe TRBD2 (5 bases). V was clipped by 5 bases and J by 12 bases, with 14 bases between them. CDR1 is DFQATT, CDR2 SNEGSKA, per germline (reference sequence). The CDR3 is 11 amino acids. The DNA of the CDR3 is TGCAGTGCTGGTTCTAGCAGAACGCAGTTCTTC. Translated: CSAGSSRTQFF.

The CDR3 reads CASSQATVNYGYTF. CDR3 sequence (DNA): TGTGCCAGCAGCCAAGCGACAGTCAACTATGGCTACACCTTC. V is TRBV14 and J is TRBJ1-2; possible D gene TRBD1, 5 bases. The CDR3 contains 14 residues. The germline CDR1 and CDR2 sequences are SGHDN and FVKESK. Trimming removed 1 base at V and 2 bases at J, with 8 bases between.

The rearrangement uses TRBV3-1 (or the pseudogene TRBV3-2) and TRBJ1-1; no clear D. Between the trimmed V and J ends, which lost 3 bases and 7 bases, there was a span of 12 bases. CDR1 is LGHDT, CDR2 YNNKEL, per germline (reference sequence). This CDR3 spans 13 amino acids. The CDR3 loop is CASSHSDEFEAFF. The CDR3 DNA follows: TGTGCCAGCAGCCACTCGGACGAATTTGAAGCTTTCTTT.

The V gene is TRBV27, the J gene TRBJ2-1, with a weak D call TRBD1 (7 bases). With 4 bases removed from V and 7 bases from J, the gap between germline ends came to 17 bases. CDR1 and CDR2 from the germline V gene are MNHEY and SMNVEV (reference sequence). CDR3 size: 15 residues. The CDR3 nucleotides are TGTGCCAGCAGTTCCGGTCAGGGGGGATGGAATGAGCAGTTCTTC. This gives the protein CASSSGQGGWNEQFF.

The chain joins TRBV7-9 to TRBJ2-3; 7 bases are a match to TRBD2. CDR1 SEHNR and CDR2 FQNEAQ come from the germline V gene (reference sequence). The CDR3 loop spans 18 amino acids. Unmatched junction bases numbered 13, after V lost 4 bases and J lost 0 bases. The CDR3 coding sequence is TGTGCCAGCAGCTCCGCTGGGACTACCACACCAAGCACAGATACGCAGTATTTT. Its translation: CASSSAGTTTPSTDTQYF.

The chain recombines TRBV5-1 with TRBJ1-2; no reliable D call. Germline-derived CDR1 and CDR2 are SGHRS and YFSETQ. CDR3 length equals 12 residues. V lost 0 bases, J lost 5 bases, and 5 bases lay in between. The CDR3 sequence is CASSLGQYGYTF. For the CDR3, the DNA is TGCGCCAGCAGCTTGGGGCAGTATGGCTACACCTTC.

In DNA form, the CDR3 reads TGTGCCAGCAGCCCGGCGGATACGCAGTATTTT. Protein product: CASSPADTQYF. The rearrangement joins TRBV7-8 to TRBJ2-3; no clear D gene. V shed 5 bases and J shed 6 bases, with 6 bases lying between them. CDR1 and CDR2 from the germline V gene are SGHVS and FQNEAQ. This CDR3 contains 11 residues.

The genes are TRBV9 and TRBJ2-7, with TRBD1 matching 7 bases. The CDR3 runs 15 residues. With 0 bases clipped from V and 4 bases from J, the junction kept 7 bases outside the gene matches. CDR1 and CDR2 (germline): SGDLS, YYNGEE. CDR3 sequence reads: CASSVVGGAQYEQYF. The DNA for the CDR3 is TGTGCCAGCAGCGTAGTAGGGGGCGCTCAGTACGAGCAGTACTTC.

The chain carries TRBV11-2 and TRBJ2-3; D might be TRBD2 (6 bases). V lost 1 base and J lost 4, with 12 bases in between. The CDR3 contains 15 residues. Germline V gives CDR1 SGHAT, CDR2 FQNNGV. The CDR3 bases are TGTGCCAGCAGCTTAGGGGGAGGCCCCGCAGATACGCAGTATTTT. Translated: CASSLGGGPADTQYF. The whole variable domain, filled in from reference TRBV11-2 and TRBJ2-3, reads EAGVAQSPRYKIIEKRQSVAFWCNPISGHATLYWYQQILGQGPKLLIQFQNNGVVDDSQLPKDRFSAERLKGVDSTLKIQPAKLEDSAVYLCASSLGGGPADTQYFGPGTRLTVL.

About this clone itself: At one end the junction does not follow the germline gene, possibly because of a read error. This chain connects TRBV12-3 or TRBV12-4 to TRBJ1-4, with no clear D. This CDR3 comprises 13 residues. The CDR3 spells CASSFRVEERLFF. CDR3 DNA: TGTGCCAGCAGTTTCCGGGTGGAGGAAAGACTGTTTTTT.